These T cell receptor beta chains were read from a single sample in a study of blood T cell repertoires in COVID-19. Assay: immunoSEQ multiplex PCR; the TCRdb copy retains only in-frame clones and omits some. This sample has 50,000 to 75,000 clones, with less than 90% found just once. The specimen was peripheral blood. These receptors were taken from a man aged 80 or over in a cohort sampled during active COVID-19. Both conserved end residues are part of each CDR3. A D gene is named only where the DNA matches it firmly. Not all rows give a size; the values are once, few, many and, for expanded clones, a class.

CDR3nt	CDR3aa	abundance	v_gene	d_gene	j_gene
TGTGCCAGCAGCTTGGGTCCGGGGTCAAATGAAAAACTGTTTTTT	CASSLGPGSNEKLFF	NA	TRBV5-6	NA	TRBJ1-4
TGTGCCAGCAGCTTGGCCTTGGACAGGGACCACGAGCAGTACTTC	CASSLALDRDHEQYF	NA	TRBV5-5	TRBD1	TRBJ2-7
TGTGCCATCAGTGGGCAGGGGGAGCGTCAGCCCCAGCATTTT	CAISGQGERQPQHF	NA	TRBV10-3	TRBD1	TRBJ1-5
TGTGCCATCAGTGCGGGGGGAGTGAACACTGAAGCTTTCTTT	CAISAGGVNTEAFF	NA	TRBV10-3	NA	TRBJ1-1
TGTGCCAGCAGCCAAGTATCACGGGACAACCACAATGAGCAGTTCTTC	CASSQVSRDNHNEQFF	NA	TRBV3-1/TRBV3-2	NA	TRBJ2-1
TGTGCCATCAGTGAGTCGGGGACAGGGGAAAATCAGCCCCAGCATTTT	CAISESGTGENQPQHF	NA	TRBV10-3	TRBD1	TRBJ1-5
TGCGCCAGCAGGACAGCTGGGGCCAACGTCCTGACTTTC	CASRTAGANVLTF	NA	TRBV4-3	NA	TRBJ2-6
TGTGCCAGCAGCTCCCCGGGACAGGGTCAAAACATTCAGTACTTC	CASSSPGQGQNIQYF	NA	TRBV7-6	TRBD1	TRBJ2-4
TGCGCCAGCAGTGGAAGGACAGGGGCTACCCAGAACACCGGGGAGCTGTTTTTT	CASSGRTGATQNTGELFF	NA	TRBV10-1	TRBD1	TRBJ2-2
TGTGCCAGCAGCCATCTAGCGGGGGCCTGGAATGAGCAGTTCTTC	CASSHLAGAWNEQFF	NA	TRBV14	TRBD2	TRBJ2-1
TGTGCCAGCAGTTACATGAGCGGACCCTACGAGCAGTACTTC	CASSYMSGPYEQYF	few	TRBV6-5	NA	TRBJ2-7
TGTGCCAGCAGCCCACAGGGGTTTGACACAGATACGCAGTATTTT	CASSPQGFDTDTQYF	NA	TRBV5-4	TRBD1	TRBJ2-3
TGTGCCAGCAGTCCCTCCATTAGCTCAAACACTGAAGCTTTCTTT	CASSPSISSNTEAFF	NA	TRBV3-1/TRBV3-2	NA	TRBJ1-1
TGTGCCAGTAGGGGAACAGGGGAAGCGACAGATACGCAGTATTTT	CASRGTGEATDTQYF	NA	TRBV19	TRBD1	TRBJ2-3
TGTGCCAGCAGCTACGGGACAGACTACAATGAGCAGTTCTTC	CASSYGTDYNEQFF	NA	TRBV3-1/TRBV3-2	TRBD1	TRBJ2-1
TGCGCCAGCAGCCCGGGACAGGGGAGTATGGATGAGCAGTTCTTC	CASSPGQGSMDEQFF	NA	TRBV4-3	TRBD1	TRBJ2-1
TGTGCCAGCAGTGAAGTCAGGGCTAACTATGGCTACACCTTC	CASSEVRANYGYTF	NA	TRBV6-1	NA	TRBJ1-2
TGTGCCAGCAGCTTATTCCGGGAAAAACTGTTTTTT	CASSLFREKLFF	NA	TRBV7-2	NA	TRBJ1-4
TGTGCCAGCAGCTTTGGTTCGGGGAACACTGAAGCTTTCTTT	CASSFGSGNTEAFF	NA	TRBV5-4	NA	TRBJ1-1
TGTGCCAGCAGCTTAAGAGCAGACAGCTCCTACAATGAGCAGTTCTTC	CASSLRADSSYNEQFF	NA	TRBV11-2	NA	TRBJ2-1
TGTGCCAGCAGCCAAGGTCCGGGCTCCTACAATGAGCAGTTCTTC	CASSQGPGSYNEQFF	NA	TRBV3-1/TRBV3-2	NA	TRBJ2-1
TGTGCCAGCAGTTTATATAGAGGAACTGAAGCTTTCTTT	CASSLYRGTEAFF	NA	TRBV27	NA	TRBJ1-1
TGCGCCAGCAGCCAGCGGGTAGGGTATGGCTACACCTTC	CASSQRVGYGYTF	NA	TRBV4-3	NA	TRBJ1-2
TGTGCCAGCAGCTCCCTGACAGGGACCGGATCACCCCTCCACTTT	CASSSLTGTGSPLHF	NA	TRBV7-2	TRBD1	TRBJ1-6
TGTGCCAGCAGTTTTAGAACCGGGAACAGGGGAAACTATGGCTACACCTTC	CASSFRTGNRGNYGYTF	once	TRBV28	TRBD1	TRBJ1-2
TGTGCCTGGAGTGTATTGAACACCTATAATTCACCCCTCCACTTT	CAWSVLNTYNSPLHF	NA	TRBV30	NA	TRBJ1-6
TGTGCCAGCAGCCAGATGACAGGTTCCGGCTATGGCTACACCTTC	CASSQMTGSGYGYTF	NA	TRBV14	NA	TRBJ1-2
TGTGCCAGCAGTGGGGGCAGGGGCGATGAGCAGTTCTTC	CASSGGRGDEQFF	NA	TRBV12-3/TRBV12-4	NA	TRBJ2-1
TGTGCCAGCTCCTGGACTAGCGGGGGCCGAAACAATGAGCAGTTCTTC	CASSWTSGGRNNEQFF	NA	TRBV6-6	TRBD2	TRBJ2-1
TGTGCCAGCAGCTTATCCGAGACAGGGGCCTACGAGCAGTACTTC	CASSLSETGAYEQYF	NA	TRBV11-2	TRBD1	TRBJ2-7
TGTGCCAGCAGCTTTCAGGAGAACACTGAAGCTTTCTTT	CASSFQENTEAFF	NA	TRBV3-1/TRBV3-2	NA	TRBJ1-1
TGTGCCACCACCCCGGGCGGGACAGGGCCACAAATGAACACTGAAGCTTTCTTT	CATTPGGTGPQMNTEAFF	NA	TRBV24-1	TRBD1	TRBJ1-1
TGTGCCTGGAGTGTAATGGGGGGAAGCCAACCCCAGCATTTT	CAWSVMGGSQPQHF	NA	TRBV30	NA	TRBJ1-5
TGTGCCAGCAGCCAAGGGGCGCTTCGTACGAACACTGAAGCTTTCTTT	CASSQGALRTNTEAFF	few	TRBV4-2	NA	TRBJ1-1
TGTGCCAGCAGCTTAACTAGCGGTGGCGGGGAGCTGTTTTTT	CASSLTSGGGELFF	NA	TRBV7-3	NA	TRBJ2-2
TGTGCCAGCAGCTTCCCCCAAGGGGGCACTGAAGCTTTCTTT	CASSFPQGGTEAFF	NA	TRBV5-6	NA	TRBJ1-1
TGTGCCAGCAGTTACCCCGGGACTAACGAGCAGTACTTC	CASSYPGTNEQYF	NA	TRBV6-5	TRBD2	TRBJ2-7
TGTGCCAGCAGCGTAGGACCGGACAGTAGGACTGAAGCTTTCTTT	CASSVGPDSRTEAFF	NA	TRBV9	NA	TRBJ1-1
TGTGCCAGAAGCCCGGAGCTAGCGGGTTCCTACAATGAGCAGTTCTTC	CARSPELAGSYNEQFF	NA	TRBV7-5	NA	TRBJ2-1
TGTGCCTGGAGTGCGGATCCGGGACAGGGAAGGGGTGGCTACACCTTC	CAWSADPGQGRGGYTF	NA	TRBV30	TRBD1	TRBJ1-2
TGTGCCAGCAGCGTAGCGGGGGTTAGCACAGATACGCAGTATTTT	CASSVAGVSTDTQYF	NA	TRBV9	NA	TRBJ2-3
TGTGCCAGCTCACCGCTAGCGGGGGGCTACAATGAGCAGTTCTTC	CASSPLAGGYNEQFF	NA	TRBV18	TRBD2	TRBJ2-1